This TCR beta chain was sequenced during a study of control samples from healthy donors and cancer patients. The germline V and J ends were trimmed by 1 base and 0 bases, with 10 bases remaining between them. The length of the CDR3 is 16 residues. CDR1 and CDR2 (germline): MGHRA, YSYEKL. The sample holds one count of this clone. Clones were sequenced by immunoSEQ multiplex PCR, and TCRdb holds only the in-frame ones, with some missing. The sample holds about 170,000 clones, almost 90% seen once. The chain links TRBV4-1 to TRBJ1-3, with D maybe TRBD1 (6 bases). This sequence was found in a woman aged 30 to 39 in good health. The source material was blood. CDR3 region: CASSQGPQGSGNTIYF. For the CDR3, the DNA is TGCGCCAGCAGCCAAGGCCCACAGGGCTCTGGAAACACCATATATTTT.